This T cell receptor beta chain was profiled in a study of shared clonotypes between healthy human individuals. V lost 1 base to trimming and J lost 0 bases, with 11 bases between them. The germline gives CDR1 SNHLY, CDR2 FYNNEI. This CDR3 spans 16 amino acids. Running of the assay took place at deep level. Replicate PCRs run on sorted subsets employed approximately 0.2 ug DNA, approximately 30,000 T cell genomes. Only in-frame clones appear in the TCRdb table, and some are missing; sequencing was by immunoSEQ multiplex PCR. This repertoire shows around 560,000 clones, approximately 95% found once; its top ten account for about 0.11%. Naivety among CD8 cells was defined by CD45RO negativity and positive CCR7 selection, thereby excluding terminally differentiated effector memory CD45RA+ cells.

The receptor comes from a woman in her twenties or thirties in good health. This chain connects TRBV2 to TRBJ2-3; TRBD1 might be the D (5 bases). What was sequenced was naive CD8+ T cells sorted from blood. CDR3 protein: CASSEDWTLSTDTQYF. CDR3 nucleotide sequence: TGTGCCAGCAGTGAAGACTGGACACTAAGCACAGATACGCAGTATTTT.